The clone carrying this T cell receptor (beta chain) was seen at least ten times. What it binds is not known. Looked up from germline, CDR1 is ENHRY and CDR2 is SYGVKD. This CDR3 is built from 15 residues. With V trimmed by 5 bases and J by 5 bases, 8 bases remained unmatched. This sample was taken from a study of CD8 T cells in ankylosing spondylitis. Study results and limitations: Clones tied to disease were said to be significantly enriched in matched ankylosing spondylitis synovial fluid. CD8+ disease-linked clones were present at relatively low frequencies in blood. Among TCR beta sequences, a motif of several highly homologous variants appeared characteristic of ankylosing spondylitis blood.

Via MiXCR, TCRdb re-called the 5' RACE reads, giving one row per CDR3 protein. This table holds over 400,000 distinct CDR3 sequences, about 25% found once. Sequenced material: blood, either unsorted or a sorted T cell fraction (not recorded which). The chain links TRBV10-3 to TRBJ2-5; 10 bases agree with TRBD2. This clonotype was obtained from a male donor with ankylosing spondylitis. This CDR3 reads CAISTSGVGGETQYF. The DNA of the CDR3 is TGTGCCATCAGTACTAGCGGGGTGGGAGGGGAGACCCAGTACTTC.